This TCR beta chain was retrieved from a study of B cell selection in AIRE deficiency. Sorted regulatory T cells were CD4-positive, CD25-high and CD127-low or negative. CDR3 size: 15 residues. Per germline, CDR1 MNHEY and CDR2 SMNVEV (reference sequence). Data came from immunoSEQ multiplex PCR; TCRdb stores just in-frame clones and leaves some out. The table has about 22,000 clones, around 90% seen once. With regard to this clone: Its antigen is unknown. The junction and the germline gene differ at one end; a read error may be behind it.

Study-wide results and caveats: Only TCRbeta was sequenced; around 39% of shared healthy Treg sequences appeared in Tconv.

This receptor was obtained from a human donor in good health. The V gene is TRBV27, the J gene TRBJ1-4; D is undetermined. Sequenced material: CD4+CD25+ Tregs sorted from PBMCs. CDR3 DNA sequence: TGTGCCAGCACCACCGGAACGGGGTCTAAGGAAAAACTGTTTTTT. It encodes CASTTGTGSKEKLFF.